This is a list of T cell receptor beta chains from one sample in a study of T-cell memory formation after mild COVID-19. From the 5' RACE reads, TCRdb called clonotypes with MiXCR, one entry per CDR3 protein. The sample includes roughly 610,000 distinct CDR3 sequences, 15% to 20% seen only once; the top ten take about 8.1%. What was sequenced was PBMCs or a T cell subset sorted from them (not recorded which). The receptors come from an adult woman who had mild COVID-19 (a few samples of this study predate the infection). Cell type and time point are not known. CDR3s include the opening cysteine and the closing phenylalanine or tryptophan. A D gene is named only where the DNA matches it firmly. Where a row states a size, it is once, few, many or the class of an expanded clone; other rows omit it.

CDR3aa: CASSQGASDEQYF
CDR3nt: TGCGCCAGCAGCCAAGGCGCTAGCGACGAGCAGTACTTC
j_gene: TRBJ2-7
abundance: .
v_gene: TRBV4-1
d_gene: .

CDR3aa: CATSDWTAYSTDTQYF
CDR3nt: TGTGCCACCAGTGATTGGACGGCCTATAGCACAGATACGCAGTATTTT
j_gene: TRBJ2-3
abundance: .
v_gene: TRBV24-1
d_gene: .

CDR3aa: CASSLEVAGGEFF
CDR3nt: TGTGCCAGCAGTTTAGAGGTCGCAGGGGGCGAATTCTTC
j_gene: TRBJ2-1
abundance: .
v_gene: TRBV27
d_gene: TRBD1

CDR3aa: CASSLDLTEAFF
CDR3nt: TGTGCCAGCAGCTTAGATCTCACTGAAGCTTTCTTT
j_gene: TRBJ1-1
abundance: .
v_gene: TRBV7-9
d_gene: .

CDR3aa: CSVSGGETQYF
CDR3nt: TGCAGCGTCAGCGGGGGGGAGACCCAGTACTTC
j_gene: TRBJ2-5
abundance: few
v_gene: TRBV29-1
d_gene: TRBD2

CDR3aa: CASSLGRDRGLTQYF
CDR3nt: TGTGCCAGCAGCTTAGGCCGGGACAGGGGGTTGACCCAGTACTTC
j_gene: TRBJ2-5
abundance: .
v_gene: TRBV13
d_gene: TRBD1

CDR3aa: CASSQSADGTSYEQYF
CDR3nt: TGCGCCAGCAGTCAATCAGCGGACGGAACGTCCTACGAGCAGTACTTC
j_gene: TRBJ2-7
abundance: few
v_gene: TRBV23-1
d_gene: .

CDR3aa: CAISAGLARETQYF
CDR3nt: TGTGCCATCAGTGCAGGACTAGCTAGGGAGACCCAGTACTTC
j_gene: TRBJ2-5
abundance: .
v_gene: TRBV10-3
d_gene: TRBD2

CDR3aa: CASSLEGVNQPQHF
CDR3nt: TGCGCCAGCAGCTTGGAAGGGGTCAATCAGCCCCAGCATTTT
j_gene: TRBJ1-5
abundance: few
v_gene: TRBV5-1
d_gene: .

CDR3aa: CATSDFRMGFRYTEAFF
CDR3nt: TGTGCCACCAGTGATTTTCGAATGGGGTTCAGGTACACTGAAGCTTTCTTT
j_gene: TRBJ1-1
abundance: few
v_gene: TRBV24-1
d_gene: .

CDR3aa: CASSFEQGSYTEAFF
CDR3nt: TGTGCCAGCAGCTTTGAACAGGGATCGTACACTGAAGCTTTCTTT
j_gene: TRBJ1-1
abundance: .
v_gene: TRBV5-5
d_gene: .

CDR3aa: CASSLGPKAYEQYF
CDR3nt: TGTGCCAGCAGCCTCGGACCTAAGGCGTACGAGCAGTACTTC
j_gene: TRBJ2-7
abundance: many
v_gene: TRBV7-2
d_gene: .

CDR3aa: CASSQLRWETQYF
CDR3nt: TGCGCCAGCAGCCAGCTCAGATGGGAGACCCAGTACTTC
j_gene: TRBJ2-5
abundance: .
v_gene: TRBV4-1
d_gene: .

CDR3aa: CASSGGPGRLNEQFF
CDR3nt: TGTGCCAGCAGCGGGGGGCCCGGGAGGCTCAATGAGCAGTTCTTC
j_gene: TRBJ2-1
abundance: few
v_gene: TRBV9
d_gene: .

CDR3aa: CSVEDPGVGYTF
CDR3nt: TGCAGCGTTGAAGATCCCGGGGTGGGCTACACCTTC
j_gene: TRBJ1-2
abundance: few
v_gene: TRBV29-1
d_gene: .

CDR3aa: CSARDDRVGNTIYF
CDR3nt: TGCAGTGCTAGAGACGACAGGGTGGGAAACACCATATATTTT
j_gene: TRBJ1-3
abundance: few
v_gene: TRBV20-1
d_gene: TRBD1

CDR3aa: CASSLLAGRRETQYF
CDR3nt: TGCGCCAGCAGCCTACTAGCGGGGCGCCGGGAGACCCAGTACTTC
j_gene: TRBJ2-5
abundance: few
v_gene: TRBV5-1
d_gene: TRBD2

CDR3aa: CASSLGTSGFNEQFF
CDR3nt: TGTGCCAGCAGCCTGGGGACTAGCGGGTTCAATGAGCAGTTCTTC
j_gene: TRBJ2-1
abundance: many
v_gene: TRBV7-9
d_gene: TRBD2

CDR3aa: CASSDTNEGAGEQYF
CDR3nt: TGTGCCAGCAGCGACACAAATGAGGGGGCGGGGGAGCAGTACTTC
j_gene: TRBJ2-7
abundance: many
v_gene: TRBV7-9
d_gene: .

CDR3aa: CASSPGQINYGYTF
CDR3nt: TGCGCCAGCAGTCCTGGACAAATTAACTATGGCTACACCTTC
j_gene: TRBJ1-2
abundance: .
v_gene: TRBV5-1
d_gene: .

CDR3aa: CAGGTAYEQYF
CDR3nt: TGTGCCGGAGGGACAGCCTACGAGCAGTACTTC
j_gene: TRBJ2-7
abundance: few
v_gene: TRBV6-1
d_gene: .

CDR3aa: CSARIGREGRWETQYF
CDR3nt: TGCAGTGCTAGAATAGGGCGGGAGGGCCGGTGGGAGACCCAGTACTTC
j_gene: TRBJ2-5
abundance: .
v_gene: TRBV20-1
d_gene: TRBD2

CDR3aa: CASSLPRSGANVLTF
CDR3nt: TGTGCCAGCAGCTTGCCGAGGTCTGGGGCCAACGTCCTGACTTTC
j_gene: TRBJ2-6
abundance: .
v_gene: TRBV5-5
d_gene: .

CDR3aa: CASSVGPNYEQFF
CDR3nt: TGTGCCAGCAGCGTAGGCCCCAACTATGAGCAGTTCTTC
j_gene: TRBJ2-1
abundance: few
v_gene: TRBV9
d_gene: .

CDR3aa: CSAGGQGKSEQYF
CDR3nt: TGCAGTGCTGGGGGGCAGGGGAAGAGCGAGCAGTACTTC
j_gene: TRBJ2-7
abundance: .
v_gene: TRBV20-1
d_gene: .

CDR3aa: CASSFAGGGNEQFF
CDR3nt: TGTGCCAGCAGTTTCGCGGGAGGTGGCAATGAGCAGTTCTTC
j_gene: TRBJ2-1
abundance: few
v_gene: TRBV12-3/TRBV12-4
d_gene: TRBD2

CDR3aa: CASSPGTGGSYGYTF
CDR3nt: TGTGCCAGCAGCCCCGGGACAGGGGGCTCCTATGGCTACACCTTC
j_gene: TRBJ1-2
abundance: .
v_gene: TRBV5-4
d_gene: TRBD1

CDR3aa: CASSQGASGANVLTF
CDR3nt: TGTGCCAGCAGCCAAGGGGCCTCGGGGGCCAACGTCCTGACTTTC
j_gene: TRBJ2-6
abundance: few
v_gene: TRBV3-1
d_gene: .

CDR3aa: CASSLVQLSTDTQYF
CDR3nt: TGTGCCAGCAGCTTAGTGCAGCTGAGCACAGATACGCAGTATTTT
j_gene: TRBJ2-3
abundance: .
v_gene: TRBV7-2
d_gene: .

CDR3aa: CASSQAGTGVNEQFF
CDR3nt: TGTGCCAGCAGCCAGGCCGGGACAGGGGTCAATGAGCAGTTCTTC
j_gene: TRBJ2-1
abundance: few
v_gene: TRBV4-2
d_gene: TRBD1

CDR3aa: CASTPSGRAAGELFF
CDR3nt: TGTGCCAGCACCCCTAGCGGGAGGGCCGCCGGGGAGCTGTTTTTT
j_gene: TRBJ2-2
abundance: .
v_gene: TRBV12-3/TRBV12-4
d_gene: TRBD2

CDR3aa: CASSAGTDSNQPQHF
CDR3nt: TGCGCCAGCAGCGCCGGGACGGATAGCAATCAGCCCCAGCATTTT
j_gene: TRBJ1-5
abundance: .
v_gene: TRBV5-1
d_gene: .

CDR3aa: CASSFFGQVGETQYF
CDR3nt: TGTGCCAGCAGCTTCTTCGGGCAGGTTGGAGAGACCCAGTACTTC
j_gene: TRBJ2-5
abundance: many
v_gene: TRBV12-3/TRBV12-4
d_gene: .

CDR3aa: CASSLGASGGTYEQYF
CDR3nt: TGCGCCAGCAGCTTGGGGGCTAGCGGGGGAACCTACGAGCAGTACTTC
j_gene: TRBJ2-7
abundance: .
v_gene: TRBV5-1
d_gene: TRBD2

CDR3aa: CASSYSHAGGTDTQYF
CDR3nt: TGTGCCAGCAGTTACTCGCATGCGGGGGGAACAGATACGCAGTATTTT
j_gene: TRBJ2-3
abundance: many
v_gene: TRBV6-6
d_gene: TRBD2

CDR3aa: CASSFARGREPQHF
CDR3nt: TGTGCCAGCAGCTTTGCAAGAGGGAGAGAGCCCCAGCATTTT
j_gene: TRBJ1-5
abundance: .
v_gene: TRBV5-5
d_gene: .

CDR3aa: CASSPRGASADTQYF
CDR3nt: TGTGCCAGCAGCCCCCGAGGCGCTAGCGCGGATACGCAGTATTTT
j_gene: TRBJ2-3
abundance: few
v_gene: TRBV7-9
d_gene: .

CDR3aa: CASSIVGAEQYF
CDR3nt: TGTGCCAGTAGTATAGTAGGGGCCGAGCAGTACTTC
j_gene: TRBJ2-7
abundance: .
v_gene: TRBV19
d_gene: .

CDR3aa: CASSYISTVPGLRTYEQYF
CDR3nt: TGTGCCAGCAGTTATATCTCGACAGTACCGGGACTTCGAACCTACGAGCAGTACTTC
j_gene: TRBJ2-7
abundance: .
v_gene: TRBV6-2/TRBV6-3
d_gene: .

CDR3aa: CASSERYNQPQHF
CDR3nt: TGTGCCAGCAGTGAGAGATACAATCAGCCCCAGCATTTT
j_gene: TRBJ1-5
abundance: few
v_gene: TRBV2
d_gene: .